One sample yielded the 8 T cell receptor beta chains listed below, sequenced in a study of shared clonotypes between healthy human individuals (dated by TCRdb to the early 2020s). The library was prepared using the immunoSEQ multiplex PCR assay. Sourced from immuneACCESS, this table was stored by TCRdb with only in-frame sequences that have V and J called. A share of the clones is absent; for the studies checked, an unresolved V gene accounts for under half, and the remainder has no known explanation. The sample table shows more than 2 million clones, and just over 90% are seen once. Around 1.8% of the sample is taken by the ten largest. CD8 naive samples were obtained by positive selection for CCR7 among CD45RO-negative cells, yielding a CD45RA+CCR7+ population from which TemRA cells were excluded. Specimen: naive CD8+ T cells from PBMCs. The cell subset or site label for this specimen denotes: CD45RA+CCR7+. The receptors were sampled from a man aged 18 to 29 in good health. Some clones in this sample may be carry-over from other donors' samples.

The DNA for the CDR3 is TGTGCCAGTACCCCAGGGGGACTTGAGGGCTACACCTTC. Its translation: CASTPGGLEGYTF. The chain carries TRBV19 and TRBJ1-2; TRBD1 agrees at 7 bases. The V gene end was trimmed by 7 bases and the J gene end by 8 bases; junction bases not matched to a gene: 10. Germline lookup yields CDR1 LNHDA and CDR2 SQIVND (reference sequence). CDR3 size: 13 residues.

CDR3 in amino acids: CASSPDRVSGNQPQHF. The CDR3 DNA reads TGTGCCAGCTCACCGGACAGGGTGAGTGGCAATCAGCCCCAGCATTTT. V and J are TRBV18 and TRBJ1-5; 8 bases match TRBD1. The V segment lost 3 bases and the J segment 2 bases; nucleotides outside the gene matches: 6. CDR1 is KGHSH and CDR2 is LQKENI in the germline V gene. This CDR3 is built from 16 residues.

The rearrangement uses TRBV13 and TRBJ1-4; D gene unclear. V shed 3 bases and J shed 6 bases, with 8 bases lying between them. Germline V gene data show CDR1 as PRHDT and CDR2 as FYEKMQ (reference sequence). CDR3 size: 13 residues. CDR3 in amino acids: CASSFQADEKLFF. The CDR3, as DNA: TGTGCCAGCAGCTTCCAGGCGGATGAAAAACTGTTTTTT.

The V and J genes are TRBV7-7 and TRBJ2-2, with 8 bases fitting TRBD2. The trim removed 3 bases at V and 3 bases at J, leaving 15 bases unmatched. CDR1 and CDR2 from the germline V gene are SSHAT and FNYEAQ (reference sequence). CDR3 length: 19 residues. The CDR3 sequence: CASSFGLLLAVPDTGELFF. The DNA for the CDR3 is TGTGCCAGCAGCTTTGGCCTCCTACTAGCGGTCCCGGACACCGGGGAGCTGTTTTTT.

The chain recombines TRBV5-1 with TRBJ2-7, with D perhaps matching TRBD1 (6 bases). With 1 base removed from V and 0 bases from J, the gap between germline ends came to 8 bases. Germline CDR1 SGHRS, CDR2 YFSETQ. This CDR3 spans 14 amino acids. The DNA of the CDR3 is TGCGCCAGCAGCTTGCGACAGGACTCCTACGAGCAGTACTTC. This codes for CASSLRQDSYEQYF.

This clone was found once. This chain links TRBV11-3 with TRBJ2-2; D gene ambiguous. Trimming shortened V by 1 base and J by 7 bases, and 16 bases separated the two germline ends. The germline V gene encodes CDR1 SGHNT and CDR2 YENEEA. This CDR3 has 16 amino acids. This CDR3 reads CASSLVVWGSGGELFF. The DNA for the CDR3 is TGTGCCAGCAGCTTAGTGGTATGGGGTTCTGGCGGGGAGCTGTTTTTT.

Here the CDR3 DNA reads TGTGCCAGCAGCCCAACTAGCGGGAAGGAGGCCGGGGAGCTGTTTTTT. Translating it yields CASSPTSGKEAGELFF. This chain connects TRBV7-9 to TRBJ2-2; 10 positions match TRBD2. The J segment lost 6 bases and the V segment lost 5 bases, leaving 9 bases of the junction unmatched. Germline V CDR1 and CDR2: SEHNR, FQNEAQ (reference sequence). CDR3 length: 16 residues.

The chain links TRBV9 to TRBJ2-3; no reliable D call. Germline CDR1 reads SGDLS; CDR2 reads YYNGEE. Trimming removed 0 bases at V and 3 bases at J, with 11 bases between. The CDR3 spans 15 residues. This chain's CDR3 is CASSVDMGETDTQYF. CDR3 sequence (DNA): TGTGCCAGCAGCGTAGACATGGGTGAGACAGATACGCAGTATTTT. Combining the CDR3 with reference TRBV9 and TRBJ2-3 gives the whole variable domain DSGVTQTPKHLITATGQRVTLRCSPRSGDLSVYWYQQSLDQGLQFLIQYYNGEERAKGNILERFSAQQFPDLHSELNLSSLELGDSALYFCASSVDMGETDTQYFGPGTRLTVL.